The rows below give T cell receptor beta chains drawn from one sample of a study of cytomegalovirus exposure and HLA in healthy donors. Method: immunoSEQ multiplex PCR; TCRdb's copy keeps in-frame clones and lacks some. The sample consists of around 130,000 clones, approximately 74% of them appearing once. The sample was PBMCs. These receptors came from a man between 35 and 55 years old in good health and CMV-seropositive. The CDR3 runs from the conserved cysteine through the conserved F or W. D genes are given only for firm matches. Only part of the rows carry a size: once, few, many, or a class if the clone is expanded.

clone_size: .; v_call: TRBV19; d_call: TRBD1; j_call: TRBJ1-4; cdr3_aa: CASSPGTGANEKLFF; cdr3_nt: TGTGCCAGTAGTCCCGGGACAGGTGCTAATGAAAAACTGTTTTTT
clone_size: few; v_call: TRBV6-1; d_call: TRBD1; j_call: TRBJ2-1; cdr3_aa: CASRDRGYNEQFF; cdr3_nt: TGTGCCAGCCGGGACAGGGGATACAATGAGCAGTTCTTC
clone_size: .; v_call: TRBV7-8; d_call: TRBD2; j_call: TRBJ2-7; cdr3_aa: CASSEGLAVHSLSYEQYF; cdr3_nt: TGTGCCAGCAGCGAGGGACTAGCGGTCCATTCCCTCTCCTACGAGCAGTACTTC
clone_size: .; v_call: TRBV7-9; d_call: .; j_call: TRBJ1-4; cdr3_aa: CASSLGQSATNEKLFF; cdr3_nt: TGTGCCAGCAGCTTAGGACAGTCGGCAACTAATGAAAAACTGTTTTTT
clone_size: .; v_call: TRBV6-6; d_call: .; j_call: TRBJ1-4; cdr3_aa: CASTFRGKTNEKLFF; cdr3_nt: TGTGCCAGCACCTTCAGGGGCAAGACTAATGAAAAACTGTTTTTT
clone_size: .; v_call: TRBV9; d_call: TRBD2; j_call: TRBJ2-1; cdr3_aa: CASSITSGGRGEQFF; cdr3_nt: TGTGCCAGCAGCATAACTAGCGGGGGACGCGGTGAGCAGTTCTTC
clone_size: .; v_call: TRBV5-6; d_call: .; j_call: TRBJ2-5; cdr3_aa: CASSLGLRGLETQYF; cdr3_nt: TGTGCCAGCAGCTTGGGTTTAAGGGGGTTGGAGACCCAGTACTTC
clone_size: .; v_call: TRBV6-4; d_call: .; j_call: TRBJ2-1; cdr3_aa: CASSDASESSYNEQFF; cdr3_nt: TGTGCCAGCAGTGACGCTTCCGAGAGCTCCTACAATGAGCAGTTCTTC
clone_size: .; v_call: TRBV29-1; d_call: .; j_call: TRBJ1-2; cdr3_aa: CSIPQGNYGYTF; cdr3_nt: TGCAGCATACCCCAGGGAAACTATGGCTACACCTTC
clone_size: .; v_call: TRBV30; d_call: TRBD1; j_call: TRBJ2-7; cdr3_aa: CASATGGGGYEQYF; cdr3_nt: TGTGCCTCCGCCACAGGGGGCGGCGGCTACGAGCAGTACTTC
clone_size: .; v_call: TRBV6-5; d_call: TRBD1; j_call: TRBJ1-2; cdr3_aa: CASSSQGRRYYGYTF; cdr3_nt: TGTGCCAGCAGTTCACAGGGGAGGAGGTATTATGGCTACACCTTC
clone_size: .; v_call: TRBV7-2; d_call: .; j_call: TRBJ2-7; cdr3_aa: CASSSDYFSYEQYF; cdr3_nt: TGTGCCAGCAGCTCGGACTACTTCTCCTACGAGCAGTACTTC
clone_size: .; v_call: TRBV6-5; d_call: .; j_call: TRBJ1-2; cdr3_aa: CASRSISEPHYGYTF; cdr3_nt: TGTGCCAGCAGATCTATCTCCGAGCCGCACTATGGCTACACCTTC
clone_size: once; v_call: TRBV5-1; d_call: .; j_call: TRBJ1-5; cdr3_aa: CASSPGSYSNQPQHF; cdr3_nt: TGCGCCAGCAGCCCGGGAAGCTATAGCAATCAGCCCCAGCATTTT